This T cell receptor (beta chain) was sequenced for a study of T cell responses to AZD1222 COVID-19 vaccine. Study at large: Second-dose timings of about 4 or about 12 weeks were pooled. Findings and limits, study-wide: Baseline serology detected seropositivity in only six or seven AZD1222 recipients. With dominance at 160-218 and 743-854, vaccine-associated CD4 TCRs spanned spike. With two AZD1222 doses given, Spike-specific TCR breadth and depth both rose.

Profiling relied on immunoSEQ multiplex PCR, and the TCRdb table lists in-frame clones only, not all of them. This table holds 120,000 or so clones, around 90% found once. The CDR3 runs to 14 residues. The germline CDR1 and CDR2 sequences are KGHSH and LQKENI. The V gene lost 3 bases and the J gene lost 13 bases, with 19 bases spanning the gap. Points on this clone: Antigen: not known.

The J gene is TRBJ1-5, the V gene TRBV18; a weak D match, TRBD1 (5 bases). The sample was peripheral blood, taken on day 0 of AZD1222 vaccination. This receptor was identified in an adult in good health. The CDR3 DNA follows: TGTGCCAGCTCACCCGGGACCGGGGAAAGCTCACAGCATTTT. The encoded protein is CASSPGTGESSQHF. Full variable domain (rest looked up from reference TRBV18 and TRBJ1-5): NAGVMQNPRHLVRRRGQEARLRCSPMKGHSHVYWYRQLPEEGLKFMVYLQKENIIDESGMPKERFSAEFPKEGPSILRIQQVVRGDSAAYFCASSPGTGESSQHFGDGTRLSIL.